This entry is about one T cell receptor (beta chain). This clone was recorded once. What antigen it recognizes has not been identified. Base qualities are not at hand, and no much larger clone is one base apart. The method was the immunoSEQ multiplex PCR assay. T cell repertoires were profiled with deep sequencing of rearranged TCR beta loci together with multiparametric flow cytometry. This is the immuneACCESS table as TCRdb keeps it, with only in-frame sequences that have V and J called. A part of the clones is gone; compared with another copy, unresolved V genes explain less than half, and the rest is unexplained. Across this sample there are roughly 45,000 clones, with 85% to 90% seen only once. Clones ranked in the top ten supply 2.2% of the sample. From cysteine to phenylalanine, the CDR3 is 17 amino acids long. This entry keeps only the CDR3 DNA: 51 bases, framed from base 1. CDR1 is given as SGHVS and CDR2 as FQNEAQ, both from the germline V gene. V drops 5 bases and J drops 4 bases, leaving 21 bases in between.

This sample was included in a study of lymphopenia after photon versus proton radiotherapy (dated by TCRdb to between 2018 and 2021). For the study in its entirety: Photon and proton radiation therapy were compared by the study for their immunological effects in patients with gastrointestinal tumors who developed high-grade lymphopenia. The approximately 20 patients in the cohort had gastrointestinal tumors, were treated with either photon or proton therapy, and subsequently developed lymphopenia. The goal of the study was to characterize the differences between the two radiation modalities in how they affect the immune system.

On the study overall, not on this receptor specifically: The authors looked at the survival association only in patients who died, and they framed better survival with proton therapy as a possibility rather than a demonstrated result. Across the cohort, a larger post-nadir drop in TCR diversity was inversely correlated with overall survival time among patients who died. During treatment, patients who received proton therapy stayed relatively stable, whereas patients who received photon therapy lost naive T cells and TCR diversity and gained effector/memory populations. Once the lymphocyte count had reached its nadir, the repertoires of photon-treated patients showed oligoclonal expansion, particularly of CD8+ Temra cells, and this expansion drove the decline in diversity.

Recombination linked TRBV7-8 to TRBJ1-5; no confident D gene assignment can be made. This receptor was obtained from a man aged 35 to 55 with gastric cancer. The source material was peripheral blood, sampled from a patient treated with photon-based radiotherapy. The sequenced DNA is TGTGCCAGCAGCGCTGACGGAGGGTCTTTACTGAATCAGCCCCAGCATTTT. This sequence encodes CASSADGGSLLNQPQHF.